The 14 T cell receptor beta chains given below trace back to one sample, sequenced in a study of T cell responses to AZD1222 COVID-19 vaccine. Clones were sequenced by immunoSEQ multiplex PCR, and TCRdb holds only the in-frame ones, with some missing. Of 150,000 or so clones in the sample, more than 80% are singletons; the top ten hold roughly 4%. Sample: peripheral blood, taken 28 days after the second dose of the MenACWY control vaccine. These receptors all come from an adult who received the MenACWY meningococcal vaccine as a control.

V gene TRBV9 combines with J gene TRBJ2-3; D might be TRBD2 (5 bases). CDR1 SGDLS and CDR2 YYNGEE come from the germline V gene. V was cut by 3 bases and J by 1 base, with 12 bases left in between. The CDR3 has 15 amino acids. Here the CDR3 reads CASSAILSGTDTQYF. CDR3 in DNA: TGTGCCAGCAGCGCAATCCTTAGCGGCACAGATACGCAGTATTTT.

The CDR3 is CASRPPGENQPQHF. The CDR3 DNA sequence: TGTGCCAGCAGACCACCGGGCGAAAATCAGCCCCAGCATTTT. The rearrangement joins TRBV2 to TRBJ1-5; D remains unclear. CDR3 length: 14 residues. Trimming removed 6 bases from V and 4 bases from J, with 13 bases in between. In germline, CDR1 is SNHLY, CDR2 FYNNEI.

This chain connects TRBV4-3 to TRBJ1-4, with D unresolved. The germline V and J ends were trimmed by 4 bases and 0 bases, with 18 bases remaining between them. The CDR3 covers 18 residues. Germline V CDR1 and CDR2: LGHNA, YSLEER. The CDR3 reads CASSRLTHHGATNEKLFF. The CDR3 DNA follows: TGCGCCAGCAGCCGGCTCACCCACCACGGGGCAACTAATGAAAAACTGTTTTTT.

The CDR3 sequence is CASSRQGMNTEAFF. The CDR3 bases are TGTGCCAGTAGTCGACAGGGGATGAACACTGAAGCTTTCTTT. The chain links TRBV19 to TRBJ1-1; 8 nucleotides line up with TRBD1. V lost 5 bases, J lost 0 bases, and 2 bases stayed unmatched. Germline V gene data show CDR1 as LNHDA and CDR2 as SQIVND (reference sequence). The CDR3 consists of 14 residues.

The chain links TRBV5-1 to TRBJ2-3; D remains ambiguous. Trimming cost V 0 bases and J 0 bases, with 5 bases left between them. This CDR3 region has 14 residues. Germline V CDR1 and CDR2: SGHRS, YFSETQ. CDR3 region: CASSLEGSTDTQYF. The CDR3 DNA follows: TGCGCCAGCAGCTTGGAGGGTAGCACAGATACGCAGTATTTT. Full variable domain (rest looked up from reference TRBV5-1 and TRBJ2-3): KAGVTQTPRYLIKTRGQQVTLSCSPISGHRSVSWYQQTPGQGLQFLFEYFSETQRNKGNFPGRFSGRQFSNSRSEMNVSTLELGDSALYLCASSLEGSTDTQYFGPGTRLTVL.

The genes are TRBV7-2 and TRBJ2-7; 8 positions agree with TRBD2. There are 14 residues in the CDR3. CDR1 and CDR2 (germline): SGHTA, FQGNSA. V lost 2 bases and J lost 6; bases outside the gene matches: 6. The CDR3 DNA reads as TGTGCCAGCAGCTTAAACCGGGAGGGTGGCGAGCAGTACTTC. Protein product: CASSLNREGGEQYF. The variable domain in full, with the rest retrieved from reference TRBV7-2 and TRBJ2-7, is GAGVSQSPSNKVTEKGKDVELRCDPISGHTALYWYRQSLGQGLEFLIYFQGNSAPDKSGLPSDRFSAERTGGSVSTLTIQRTQQEDSAVYLCASSLNREGGEQYFGPGTRLTVT.

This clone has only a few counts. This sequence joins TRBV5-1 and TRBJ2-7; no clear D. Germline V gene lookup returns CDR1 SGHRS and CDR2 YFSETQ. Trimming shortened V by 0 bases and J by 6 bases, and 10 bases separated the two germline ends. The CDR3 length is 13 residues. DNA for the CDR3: TGCGCCAGCAGCTTGGGACTCACGCCCGAGCAGTACTTC. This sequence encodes CASSLGLTPEQYF.

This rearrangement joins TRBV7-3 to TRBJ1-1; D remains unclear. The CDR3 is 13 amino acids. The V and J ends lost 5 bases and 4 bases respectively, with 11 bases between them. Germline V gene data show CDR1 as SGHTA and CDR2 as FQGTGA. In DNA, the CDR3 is TGTGCCAGCAGCCCGGACCGGGCCACTGAAGCTTTCTTT. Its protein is CASSPDRATEAFF. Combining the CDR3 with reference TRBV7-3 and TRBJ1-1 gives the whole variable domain GAGVSQTPSNKVTEKGKYVELRCDPISGHTALYWYRQSLGQGPEFLIYFQGTGAADDSGLPNDRFFAVRPEGSVSTLKIQRTERGDSAVYLCASSPDRATEAFFGQGTRLTVV.

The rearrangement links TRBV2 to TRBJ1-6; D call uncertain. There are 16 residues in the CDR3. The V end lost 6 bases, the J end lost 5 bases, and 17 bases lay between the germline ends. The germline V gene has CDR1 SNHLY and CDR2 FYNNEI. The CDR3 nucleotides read TGTGCCAGCAGGTCCCCCGGGAGGCAAAATAATTCACCCCTCCACTTT. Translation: CASRSPGRQNNSPLHF.

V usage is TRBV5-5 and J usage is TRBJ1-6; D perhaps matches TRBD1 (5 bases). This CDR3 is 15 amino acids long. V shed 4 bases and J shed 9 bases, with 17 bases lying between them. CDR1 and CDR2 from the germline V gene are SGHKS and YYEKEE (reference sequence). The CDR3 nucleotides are TGTGCCAGCAGCCTACTTGGCGGGGCGGCTTCACCCCTCCACTTT. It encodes CASSLLGGAASPLHF.

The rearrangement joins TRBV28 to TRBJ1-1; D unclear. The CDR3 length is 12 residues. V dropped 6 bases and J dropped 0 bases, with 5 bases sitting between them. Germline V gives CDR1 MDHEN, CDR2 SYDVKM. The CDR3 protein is CASRVVNTEAFF. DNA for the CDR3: TGTGCCAGCAGAGTTGTGAACACTGAAGCTTTCTTT. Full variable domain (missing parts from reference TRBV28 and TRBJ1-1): DVKVTQSSRYLVKRTGEKVFLECVQDMDHENMFWYRQDPGLGLRLIYFSYDVKMKEKGDIPEGYSVSREKKERFSLILESASTNQTSMYLCASRVVNTEAFFGQGTRLTVV.

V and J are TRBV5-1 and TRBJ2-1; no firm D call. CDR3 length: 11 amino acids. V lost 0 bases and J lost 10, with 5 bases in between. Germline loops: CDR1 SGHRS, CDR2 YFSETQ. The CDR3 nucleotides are TGCGCCAGCAGCTTGGGTGGGGAGCAGTTCTTC. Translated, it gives CASSLGGEQFF.

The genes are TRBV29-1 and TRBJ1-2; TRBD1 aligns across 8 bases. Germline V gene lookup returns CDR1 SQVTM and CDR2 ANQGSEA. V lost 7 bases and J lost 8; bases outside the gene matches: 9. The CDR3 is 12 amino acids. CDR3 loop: CSGWTGRHGYTF. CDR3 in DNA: TGCAGCGGTTGGACAGGGAGGCACGGCTACACCTTC.

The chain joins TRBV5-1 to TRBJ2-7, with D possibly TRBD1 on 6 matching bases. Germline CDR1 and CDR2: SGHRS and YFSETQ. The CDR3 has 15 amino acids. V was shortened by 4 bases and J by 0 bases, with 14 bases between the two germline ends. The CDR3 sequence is CASSRRDTYSYEQYF. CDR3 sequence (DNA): TGCGCCAGCAGCCGCCGGGACACCTACTCCTACGAGCAGTACTTC.